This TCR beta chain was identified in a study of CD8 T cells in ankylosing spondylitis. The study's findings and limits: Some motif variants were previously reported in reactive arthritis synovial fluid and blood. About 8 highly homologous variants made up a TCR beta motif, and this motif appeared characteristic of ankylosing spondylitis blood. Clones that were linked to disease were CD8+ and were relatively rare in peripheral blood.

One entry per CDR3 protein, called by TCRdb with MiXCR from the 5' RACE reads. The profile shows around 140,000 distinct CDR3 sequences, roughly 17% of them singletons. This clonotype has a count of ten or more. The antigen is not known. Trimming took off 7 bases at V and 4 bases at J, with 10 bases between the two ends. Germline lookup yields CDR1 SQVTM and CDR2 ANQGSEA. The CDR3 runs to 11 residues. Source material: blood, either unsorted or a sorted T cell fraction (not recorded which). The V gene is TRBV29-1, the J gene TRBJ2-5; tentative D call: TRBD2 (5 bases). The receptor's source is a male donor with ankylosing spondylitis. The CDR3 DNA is TGCAGCGGACGGGATCCAGAGACCCAGTACTTC. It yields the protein CSGRDPETQYF.